The TCR beta chain under discussion was sequenced for a study of OX40 agonist ivuxolimab in advanced cancers. Study-wide context: Patients in the trial were receiving intravenous ivuxolimab every 2 weeks, at doses of 0.01 to 10 mg/kg.

This clone was detected a few times. Its specificity is unknown. Assay: immunoSEQ multiplex PCR; the TCRdb copy retains only in-frame clones and omits some. Of around 26,000 clones in the sample, 85% to 90% were seen once. Study conclusions and caveats: Some nonresponders also had low normalized T-cell clonal expansion. At doses 0.1 to 3.0 mg/kg, CD4+ and CD8+ clones expanded.

The CDR3 runs to 13 residues. V lost 2 bases to trimming and J lost 6 bases, with 7 bases between them. Germline V lookup: CDR1 MGHRA, CDR2 YSYEKL. The source was CD4+ or CD8+ T cells sorted from blood, collected in a trial of the OX40 agonist ivuxolimab. The chain uses TRBV4-1 and TRBJ2-2; D remains ambiguous. The clonotype comes from an adult with an advanced solid tumor such as melanoma, head and neck, liver or kidney cancer. The CDR3 DNA follows: TGCGCCAGCAGCCAAAGGGATCCCGGGGAGCTGTTTTTT. Translated: CASSQRDPGELFF.